One TCR beta chain is described in this entry. Its specific antigen is unknown. Nothing much larger sits one base from this clone, and base qualities are not available. This entry is derived from a study of blood T cell repertoires in COVID-19 (dated by TCRdb to about 2020). At the level of the whole study: Samples from collaborators originated in the United States, Italy and Spain and spanned both the acute and convalescent phases of COVID-19. Subjects who had been exposed to COVID-19, were actively infected with it, or had recovered from it provided the deeply sampled blood TCRbeta repertoires that made up the dataset. The sample metadata nearly always contained a de-identified subject ID, COVID-19 status, age in years and sex. HLA class I and class II types, where available, came from metadata supplied by the sample provider rather than from assay-based typing. The samples were drawn from the first 160 participants of the ongoing ImmuneRACE study and from 1,200 or so subjects provided by 6 global collaborators. The material from the prospective study consisted of cDNA or gDNA derived from T cells, B-cell-depleted T cells, or PBMCs. The repertoires were released in a freely available public database intended as a resource for research on the immune response to SARS-CoV-2. What the work shows at the level of the full study, not this receptor alone: The amount of clinical and demographic metadata varied by source and participant and was provided uncurated.

CDR1 MGHDK and CDR2 SYGVNS are derived from the germline V gene. The CDR3 holds 14 amino acids from the cysteine to the phenylalanine. This entry keeps only the CDR3 DNA: 42 bases, framed from base 1. V and J are trimmed by 2 bases and 4 bases, and the gene matches miss 4 bases of the junction. TCRbeta CDR3 regions were amplified from genomic DNA by means of the immunoSEQ Assay, a bias-controlled multiplex PCR. As for the original processing: Nucleated cell counts per sample were estimated from amplification of reference gene primers within the assay. Sequence reads were collapsed and filtered to measure the absolute abundance of every unique TCRbeta CDR3 rearrangement. For each sample, productive Simpson clonality was calculated as the square root of Simpson's diversity index over productive rearrangements. TCRdb mirrors the immuneACCESS table, restricted to in-frame sequences. Some clones are absent from its copies; in checked studies, under half trace to an unresolved V gene, and the reason for the others is unknown. V, J and clone size reflect that table, while D and trimming were determined from the DNA. The sample yields 200,000 to 250,000 clones; 65% to 85% were counted once. The leading ten clones occupy about 3.4% of the sample.

Enrolling through a virtual design, the prospective study's participants ranged in age from roughly 18 to 95 years and lived across about two dozen United States geographic areas. To assign participants to cohorts, the prospective study relied on clinical history that participants themselves reported in a screening survey and a study questionnaire. ImmuneRACE Cohort 3 recovered participants were defined by two consecutive negative NP/OP PCR tests, healthcare professional clearance, or symptom resolution. Mobile phlebotomists in the prospective study collected whole blood, serum and a nasopharyngeal or oropharyngeal swab from every participant. Prospective study participants could optionally give additional blood draws and questionnaires over an approximately two-month period. Before DNA extraction, blood samples from the prospective study were shipped at room temperature or frozen.

The material sequenced was PBMCs or T cells enriched from blood (not recorded which). This chain joins TRBV25-1 to TRBJ1-2, and TRBD1 matches 7 of the central bases. The TCR was taken from a woman aged 55-75 years who had recovered from COVID-19. CDR3 protein: CASSEGGQFYGYTF. The nucleotides are TGTGCCAGCAGTGAAGGGGGACAGTTCTATGGCTACACCTTC.